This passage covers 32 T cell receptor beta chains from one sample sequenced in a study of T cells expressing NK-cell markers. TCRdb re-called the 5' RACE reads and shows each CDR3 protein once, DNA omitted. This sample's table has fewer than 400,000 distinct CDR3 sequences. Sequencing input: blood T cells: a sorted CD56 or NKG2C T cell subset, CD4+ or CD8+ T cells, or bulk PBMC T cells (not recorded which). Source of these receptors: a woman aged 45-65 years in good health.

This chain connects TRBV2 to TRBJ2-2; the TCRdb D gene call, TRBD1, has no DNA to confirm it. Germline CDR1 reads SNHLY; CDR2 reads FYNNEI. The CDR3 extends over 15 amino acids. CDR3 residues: CASRPTGGRTGELFF.

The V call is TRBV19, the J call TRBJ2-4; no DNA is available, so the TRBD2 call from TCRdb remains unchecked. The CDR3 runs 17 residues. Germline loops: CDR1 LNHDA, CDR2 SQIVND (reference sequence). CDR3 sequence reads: CASSPSFVLRAKNIQYF. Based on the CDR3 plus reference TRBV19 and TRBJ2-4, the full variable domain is DGGITQSPKYLFRKEGQNVTLSCEQNLNHDAMYWYRQDPGQGLRLIYYSQIVNDFQKGDIAEGYSVSREKKESFPLTVTSAQKNPTAFYLCASSPSFVLRAKNIQYFGAGTRLSVL.

Here the CDR3 reads CSAPHGINTEAFF. The chain combines TRBV20-1 with TRBJ1-1. The CDR3 loop spans 13 amino acids. The V gene's germline CDR1 is DFQATT and CDR2 SNEGSKA (reference sequence).

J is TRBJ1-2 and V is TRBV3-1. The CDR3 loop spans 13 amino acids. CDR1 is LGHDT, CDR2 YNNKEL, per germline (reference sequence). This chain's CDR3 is CASSQDTPSGYTF.

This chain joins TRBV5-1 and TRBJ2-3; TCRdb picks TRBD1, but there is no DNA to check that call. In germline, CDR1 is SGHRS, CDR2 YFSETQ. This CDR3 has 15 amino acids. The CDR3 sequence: CASSLSGGPTDTQYF. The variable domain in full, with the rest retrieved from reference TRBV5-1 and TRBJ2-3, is KAGVTQTPRYLIKTRGQQVTLSCSPISGHRSVSWYQQTPGQGLQFLFEYFSETQRNKGNFPGRFSGRQFSNSRSEMNVSTLELGDSALYLCASSLSGGPTDTQYFGPGTRLTVL.

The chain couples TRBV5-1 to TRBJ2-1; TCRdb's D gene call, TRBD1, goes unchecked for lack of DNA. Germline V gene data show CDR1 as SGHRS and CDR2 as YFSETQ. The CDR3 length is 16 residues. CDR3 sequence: CASSSTQGGAFSEQFF.

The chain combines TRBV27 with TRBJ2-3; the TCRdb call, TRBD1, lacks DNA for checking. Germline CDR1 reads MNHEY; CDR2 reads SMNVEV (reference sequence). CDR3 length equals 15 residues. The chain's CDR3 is CASSPPSSSTDTQYF.

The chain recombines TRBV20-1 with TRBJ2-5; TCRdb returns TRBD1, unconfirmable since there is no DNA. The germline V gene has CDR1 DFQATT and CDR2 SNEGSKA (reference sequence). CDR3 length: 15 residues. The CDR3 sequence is CSASSPGGDGETQYF.

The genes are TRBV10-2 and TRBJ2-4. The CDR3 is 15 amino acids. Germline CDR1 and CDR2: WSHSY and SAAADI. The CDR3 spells CASSDSDRLKNIQYF.

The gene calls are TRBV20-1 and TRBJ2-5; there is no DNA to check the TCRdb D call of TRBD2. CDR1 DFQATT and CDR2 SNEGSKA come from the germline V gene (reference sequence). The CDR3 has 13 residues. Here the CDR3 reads CSAPMTSLETQYF.

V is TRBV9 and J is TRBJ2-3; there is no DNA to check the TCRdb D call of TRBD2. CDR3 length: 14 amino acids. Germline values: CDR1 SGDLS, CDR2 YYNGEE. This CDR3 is CASRSGTSGDTQYF.

The CDR3 loop is CASSNKMSYEQYF. The J gene is TRBJ2-7, the V gene TRBV6-5. CDR1 and CDR2 from the germline V gene are MNHEY and SVGAGI. This CDR3 is built from 13 residues.

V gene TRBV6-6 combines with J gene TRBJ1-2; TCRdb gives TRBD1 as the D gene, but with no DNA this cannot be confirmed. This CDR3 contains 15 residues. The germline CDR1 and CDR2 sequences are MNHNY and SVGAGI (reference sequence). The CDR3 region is CASSPWDRGDYGYTF.

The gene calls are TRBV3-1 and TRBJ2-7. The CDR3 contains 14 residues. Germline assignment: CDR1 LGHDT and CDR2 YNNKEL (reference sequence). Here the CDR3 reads CASSQGIESYEQYF.

This CDR3 is CASSFRDFGYTF. This rearrangement joins TRBV12-3 or TRBV12-4 to TRBJ1-2; TCRdb lists TRBD1, though no DNA is available to test this call. CDR3 size: 12 residues.

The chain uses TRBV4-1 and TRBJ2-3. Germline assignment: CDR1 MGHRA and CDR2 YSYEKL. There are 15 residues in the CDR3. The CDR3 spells CASSQGQTLADTQYF.

The CDR3 spells CRTGRVSTEAFF. J is TRBJ1-1 and V is TRBV20-1; TCRdb reports TRBD1, a call that lacks DNA to check it against. This CDR3 region has 12 residues. The germline CDR1 and CDR2 sequences are DFQATT and SNEGSKA (reference sequence).

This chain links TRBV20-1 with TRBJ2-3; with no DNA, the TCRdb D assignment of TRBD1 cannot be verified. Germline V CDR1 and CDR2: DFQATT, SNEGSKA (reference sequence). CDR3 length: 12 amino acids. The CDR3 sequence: CSARDRGQDQYF.

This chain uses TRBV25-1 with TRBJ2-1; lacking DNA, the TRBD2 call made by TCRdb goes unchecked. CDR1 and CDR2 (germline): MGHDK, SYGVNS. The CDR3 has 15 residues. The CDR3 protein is CASSRALAGGLEQFF.

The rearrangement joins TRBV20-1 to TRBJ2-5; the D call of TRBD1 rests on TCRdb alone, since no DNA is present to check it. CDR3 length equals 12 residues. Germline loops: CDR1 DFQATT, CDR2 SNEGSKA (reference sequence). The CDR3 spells CSARRGGETQYF.

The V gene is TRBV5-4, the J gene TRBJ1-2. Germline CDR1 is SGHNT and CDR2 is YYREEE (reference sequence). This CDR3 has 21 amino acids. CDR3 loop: CASRDASLLGKVQEWDYGYTF.

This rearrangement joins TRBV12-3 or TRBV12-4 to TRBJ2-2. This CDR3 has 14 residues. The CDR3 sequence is CASRRTETTGELFF.

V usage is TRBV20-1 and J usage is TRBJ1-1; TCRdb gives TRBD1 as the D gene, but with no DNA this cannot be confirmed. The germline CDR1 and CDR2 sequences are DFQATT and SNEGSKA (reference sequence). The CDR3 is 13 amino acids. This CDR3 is CSDIDPVRFTAFF.

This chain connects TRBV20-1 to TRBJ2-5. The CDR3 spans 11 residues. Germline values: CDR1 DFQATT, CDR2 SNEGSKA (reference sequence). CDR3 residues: CSANSEETQYF.

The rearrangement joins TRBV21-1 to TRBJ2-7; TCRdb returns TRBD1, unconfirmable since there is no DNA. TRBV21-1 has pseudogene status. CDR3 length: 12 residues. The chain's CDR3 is CASSTGQAASYF.

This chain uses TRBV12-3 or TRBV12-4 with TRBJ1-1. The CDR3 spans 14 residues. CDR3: CASSFGSRDTEAFF.

CDR3 sequence reads: CSARESGLTDTEAFF. The rearrangement links TRBV20-1 to TRBJ1-1. The CDR3 is made up of 15 amino acids. Germline V gene sequence: CDR1 DFQATT, CDR2 SNEGSKA (reference sequence).

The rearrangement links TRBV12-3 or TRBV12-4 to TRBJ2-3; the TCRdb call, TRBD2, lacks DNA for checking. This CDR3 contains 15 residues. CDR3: CASSFPMRDTDTQYF.

This CDR3 reads CASRPGTGEKEQYF. The J gene is TRBJ2-7, the V gene TRBV19; TCRdb picks TRBD1, but there is no DNA to check that call. The CDR3 totals 14 residues. Germline values: CDR1 LNHDA, CDR2 SQIVND (reference sequence).

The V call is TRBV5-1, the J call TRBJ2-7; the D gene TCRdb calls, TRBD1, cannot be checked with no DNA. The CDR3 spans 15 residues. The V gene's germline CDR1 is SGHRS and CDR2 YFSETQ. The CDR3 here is CASSLGGVSSDEQYF.

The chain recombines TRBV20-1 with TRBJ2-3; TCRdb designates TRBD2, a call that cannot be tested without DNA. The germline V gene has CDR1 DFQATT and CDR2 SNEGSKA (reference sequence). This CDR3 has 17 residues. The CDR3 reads CSARDPRTSGRTDTQYF.

The CDR3 region is CASRLQTTTNEKLFF. The genes are TRBV12-3 or TRBV12-4 and TRBJ1-4. The CDR3 is made up of 15 amino acids.